A selection of T cell receptor beta chains follows, all from one sample in a study of blood T cell repertoires in COVID-19. Only in-frame clones appear in the TCRdb table, and some are missing; sequencing was by immunoSEQ multiplex PCR. The sample has about 150,000 clones, 80% to 90% seen once. The specimen was PBMCs or T cells enriched from blood (not recorded which). These receptors were collected from a woman in her forties or fifties with acute COVID-19. The CDR3 runs from the conserved cysteine through the conserved F or W.

j_call | v_call | cdr3_length | cdr3_aa
TRBJ2-7 | TRBV5-4 | 15 | CASSSAGGRVNEQYF
TRBJ2-1 | TRBV19 | 16 | CASSISSGSSYNEQFF
TRBJ2-5 | TRBV5-5 | 13 | CASSFTGDETQYF
TRBJ2-3 | TRBV11-1 | 13 | CASSLFATDTQYF
TRBJ2-7 | TRBV7-3 | 16 | CASSRQHGRIRYEQYF
TRBJ2-7 | TRBV28 | 14 | CASRTPGVSYEQYF
TRBJ2-5 | TRBV2 | 14 | CASSEDGLRGTQYF
TRBJ2-7 | TRBV6-5 | 14 | CAIGGQTASYEQYF
TRBJ1-2 | TRBV5-1 | 13 | CASREQQGGGYTF
TRBJ1-1 | TRBV7-3 | 15 | CASSSNALGQGQAFF
TRBJ1-2 | TRBV23-1 | 16 | CASSQSVTGGGYGYTF
TRBJ1-5 | TRBV11-1 | 13 | CASSFSQNQPQHF
TRBJ2-1 | TRBV19 | 18 | CASSTGVAGGSSYNEQFF
TRBJ2-7 | TRBV5-1 | 14 | CASSGTSGRYEQYF
TRBJ2-1 | TRBV3-1/TRBV3-2 | 13 | CASSPRWRNEQFF
TRBJ2-1 | TRBV28 | 15 | CASSLFASGDNEQFF
TRBJ2-7 | TRBV10-1 | 15 | CASSEWDRGRYEQYF
TRBJ2-7 | TRBV7-8 | 14 | CASSFSGFYYEQYF
TRBJ2-7 | TRBV6-1 | 13 | CASSEGRVFEQYF
TRBJ2-7 | TRBV10-1 | 14 | CASSDWDRPNEQYF
TRBJ2-7 | TRBV7-2 | 14 | CASSLSGTNYEQYF
TRBJ1-4 | TRBV28 | 14 | CASSIGGRREKLFF
TRBJ1-2 | TRBV3-1/TRBV3-2 | 13 | CASSQDTNYGYTF
TRBJ2-1 | TRBV19 | 15 | CASNSGTSGSGEQFF
TRBJ2-1 | TRBV18 | 19 | CASSSAGLAGGSSYNEQFF
TRBJ1-1 | TRBV19 | 14 | CASRPGRMNTEAFF
TRBJ2-7 | TRBV3-1/TRBV3-2 | 15 | CASSEPGLAVYEQYF
TRBJ2-1 | TRBV19 | 15 | CASSTRGDPYNEQFF
TRBJ1-1 | TRBV11-3 | 13 | CASSPREGAEAFF
TRBJ2-3 | TRBV5-1 | 14 | CASGLAQRTDTQYF
TRBJ1-5 | TRBV5-4 | 13 | CASSLDRAGPQHF
TRBJ2-2 | TRBV15 | 15 | CATRNLAGYTGELFF
TRBJ1-4 | TRBV25-1 | 13 | CASSRGAAEKLFF